One sample yielded the 27 T cell receptor beta chains listed below, sequenced in a study of PD-1 blockade in mismatch repair-deficient tumors. Produced via immunoSEQ multiplex PCR; TCRdb's table is partial and in-frame only. The table records around 38,000 clones, around 79% of them present only once. This material consisted of peripheral blood, taken 4 weeks after starting pembrolizumab. Source of these receptors: an adult with mismatch repair-deficient cancer.

This chain connects TRBV5-4 to TRBJ2-4; 9 nucleotides agree with TRBD2. The CDR3 totals 16 residues. Losses at the gene ends were 2 bases for V and 5 bases for J; bases not matched to a gene: 8. CDR1 is SGHNT, CDR2 YYREEE, per germline (reference sequence). The CDR3 nucleotides are TGTGCCAGCAGCTTTCTCTCCGGCGGGAGGGAAAACATTCAGTACTTC. Its protein is CASSFLSGGRENIQYF.

The CDR3: CASSEWDTSNQPQHF. The DNA for the CDR3 is TGTGCCAGCAGTGAGTGGGACACCAGCAATCAGCCCCAGCATTTT. The rearrangement joins TRBV6-1 to TRBJ1-5, with a possible D match to TRBD1 (6 bases). Trimming pared 3 bases from V and 1 base from J, leaving 10 bases between. The length of the CDR3 is 15 residues. Germline CDR1 is MNHNS and CDR2 is SASEGT.

This chain joins TRBV6-6 and TRBJ2-7, with a tentative D call TRBD2 (5 bases). The CDR3 length is 13 residues. CDR1 MNHNY and CDR2 SVGAGI come from the germline V gene (reference sequence). The V end lost 5 bases, the J end lost 6 bases, and 14 bases lay between the germline ends. CDR3 DNA: TGTGCCAGCAGTGCGACTCGGGCGGGCGAGCAGTACTTC. Protein sequence: CASSATRAGEQYF.

The chain combines TRBV7-8 with TRBJ2-7, with D perhaps matching TRBD1 (5 bases). The V and J ends lost 5 bases and 5 bases respectively, with 22 bases between them. This CDR3 has 16 amino acids. The V gene's germline CDR1 is SGHVS and CDR2 FQNEAQ. CDR3 amino acids: CASSRDQGLPSHEQYF. The CDR3 bases are TGTGCCAGCAGCAGAGATCAGGGATTGCCATCCCACGAGCAGTACTTC.

J is TRBJ1-1 and V is TRBV30, with 7 bases lining up with TRBD1. The V gene's germline CDR1 is GTSNPN and CDR2 SVGIG (reference sequence). V dropped 0 bases and J dropped 3; count of bases not matched to a gene: 7. The CDR3 consists of 15 residues. The CDR3, as DNA: TGTGCCTGGAGTGTACCCAGGGGGGGGTACACTGAAGCTTTCTTT. Encoded protein: CAWSVPRGGYTEAFF.

The chain is built from TRBV6-1 and TRBJ1-2, with D tentatively TRBD1 (5 bases). CDR3 length: 16 residues. V dropped 1 base and J dropped 2 bases, with 14 bases sitting between them. Germline V gene lookup returns CDR1 MNHNS and CDR2 SASEGT. The chain's CDR3 is CASSEDRGPGNYGYTF. The CDR3 coding sequence is TGTGCCAGCAGTGAAGATCGGGGCCCAGGGAACTATGGCTACACCTTC.

The chain combines TRBV5-1 with TRBJ2-3; a weak D match, TRBD2 (6 bases). Trimming removed 4 bases from V and 2 bases from J, with 11 bases in between. The germline V gene has CDR1 SGHRS and CDR2 YFSETQ. This CDR3 region has 14 residues. The CDR3: CASSPLAHTDTQYF. The CDR3 bases are TGCGCCAGCAGCCCTCTAGCGCACACAGATACGCAGTATTTT.

The chain recombines TRBV30 with TRBJ2-1, with 8 bases matching TRBD1. The CDR3 runs 15 residues. Germline CDR1 GTSNPN, CDR2 SVGIG (reference sequence). The V gene end was trimmed by 4 bases and the J gene end by 2 bases; junction bases not matched to a gene: 7. Written as DNA, the CDR3 is TGTGCCTGGATACCGGAGGGACAGGCCTACAATGAGCAGTTCTTC. It codes for CAWIPEGQAYNEQFF. Full variable domain (missing parts from reference TRBV30 and TRBJ2-1): SQTIHQWPATLVQPVGSPLSLECTVEGTSNPNLYWYRQAAGRGLQLLFYSVGIGQISSEVPQNLSASRPQDRQFILSSKKLLLSDSGFYLCAWIPEGQAYNEQFFGPGTRLTVL.

The chain links TRBV13 to TRBJ2-7; possible D gene TRBD2, 5 bases. V was shortened by 8 bases and J by 5 bases, with 10 bases between the two germline ends. The CDR3 consists of 11 residues. Germline assignment: CDR1 PRHDT and CDR2 FYEKMQ (reference sequence). The CDR3 nucleotides read TGTGCCAGCGGGAGTATTCACGAGCAGTACTTC. It translates to CASGSIHEQYF. The full variable domain, rest sourced from reference TRBV13 and TRBJ2-7, is AAGVIQSPRHLIKEKRETATLKCYPIPRHDTVYWYQQGPGQDPQFLISFYEKMQSDKGSIPDRFSAQQFSDYHSELNMSSLELGDSALYFCASGSIHEQYFGPGTRLTVT.

The chain recombines TRBV7-9 with TRBJ2-3, with TRBD2 matching over 14 bases. This CDR3 has 18 amino acids. With V trimmed by 7 bases and J by 2 bases, 11 bases remained unmatched. The germline gives CDR1 SEHNR, CDR2 FQNEAQ (reference sequence). The CDR3 nucleotides are TGTGCCAGCACCCAGGGACTAGCGGGAGAAGTGAACACAGATACGCAGTATTTT. Amino acids: CASTQGLAGEVNTDTQYF.

The chain combines TRBV7-2 with TRBJ2-1; 9 bases agree with TRBD2. Trimming at V came to 4 bases and at J to 10 bases, leaving 5 bases not matched to a gene. From germline, CDR1 is SGHTA and CDR2 FQGNSA. The CDR3 sequence is 13 residues long. The CDR3 protein is CASSSVAGDEQFF. The CDR3 region has the DNA TGTGCCAGCAGCTCAGTAGCGGGAGACGAGCAGTTCTTC.

The chain uses TRBV6-1 and TRBJ1-2; the D gene is possibly TRBD1 (5 bases). Looked up from germline, CDR1 is MNHNS and CDR2 is SASEGT. Trimming removed 7 bases at V and 4 bases at J, with 16 bases between. This CDR3 contains 14 residues. The CDR3 loop reads CASTIGGFTYGYTF. CDR3 DNA: TGTGCCAGCACGATTGGGGGGTTTACCTATGGCTACACCTTC.

This chain uses TRBV28 with TRBJ2-7; TRBD1 matches at 9 bases. The germline V gene has CDR1 MDHEN and CDR2 SYDVKM. The CDR3 spans 15 residues. The ends lost 5 bases at V and 4 bases at J; junction bases unmatched: 9. CDR3 sequence: CASSPTGGSPYEQYF. The CDR3 DNA reads TGTGCCAGCAGTCCCACAGGGGGCTCACCGTACGAGCAGTACTTC.

This chain uses TRBV7-4 with TRBJ1-1, with TRBD1 matching 7 bases. CDR3 length equals 14 residues. J was trimmed by 1 base and V by 4 bases; bases with no gene match: 3. Germline CDR1 is SGHVT and CDR2 is SQSDAQ. CDR3 in amino acids: CASSSDRENTEAFF. The CDR3 DNA follows: TGTGCCAGCAGCTCCGACAGGGAGAACACTGAAGCTTTCTTT.

This clone appeared once. The chain employs TRBV10-1 and TRBJ2-7, with D perhaps being TRBD1 or TRBD2 (6 bases each). The V and J ends lost 2 bases and 2 bases respectively, with 13 bases between them. The CDR3 totals 15 residues. The germline CDR1 and CDR2 sequences are WNHNN and SYGVQD (reference sequence). The CDR3 DNA is TGCGCCAGCAGTGAGGTACAGGGAGGACCCTACGAGCAGTACTTC. Amino acid sequence: CASSEVQGGPYEQYF.

The gene calls are TRBV6-5 and TRBJ1-2; D is unresolved. The CDR3 totals 15 residues. The germline gives CDR1 MNHEY, CDR2 SVGAGI. The V and J ends lost 10 bases and 4 bases respectively, with 22 bases between them. CDR3 loop: CATIPRGTYAYGYTF. The CDR3 DNA follows: TGTGCCACCATACCTCGGGGTACGTATGCCTATGGCTACACCTTC.

This clone has a single count. The genes are TRBV28 and TRBJ2-7; possible D gene TRBD2, 7 bases. Germline V gene sequence: CDR1 MDHEN, CDR2 SYDVKM. V was clipped by 5 bases and J by 5 bases, with 19 bases between them. This CDR3 region has 15 residues. CDR3 sequence: CASSPRDGGLNEQYF. The CDR3 nucleotides are TGTGCCAGCAGTCCCAGAGACGGGGGGCTGAACGAGCAGTACTTC.

This chain links TRBV27 with TRBJ2-7; D ambiguous. The germline V and J ends were trimmed by 5 bases and 3 bases, with 5 bases remaining between them. The CDR3 loop spans 11 amino acids. CDR1 and CDR2 from the germline V gene are MNHEY and SMNVEV (reference sequence). CDR3 protein: CASSSHYEQYF. In nucleotides, the CDR3 is TGTGCCAGCAGTAGTCACTACGAGCAGTACTTC.

The chain has TRBV9 and TRBJ2-5; D not certain. This CDR3 has 14 residues. Germline CDR1 and CDR2: SGDLS and YYNGEE. V shed 8 bases and J shed 2 bases, with 16 bases lying between them. CDR3 bases: TGTGCCAGTTGGGTAACGTTGGATCAAGAGACCCAGTACTTC. Protein sequence: CASWVTLDQETQYF.

The CDR3 sequence: CASRLTGTSLNEQFF. DNA of the CDR3: TGCGCCAGCAGACTTACCGGGACTAGCCTCAATGAGCAGTTCTTC. The V gene is TRBV5-1, the J gene TRBJ2-1, with 9 positions matching TRBD2. Germline loops: CDR1 SGHRS, CDR2 YFSETQ. The CDR3 runs to 15 residues. V was pared by 5 bases and J by 6 bases, with 9 bases of the junction left unmatched.

This clone has more than one count but fewer than ten. The chain uses TRBV16 and TRBJ2-7, with D unclear. The CDR3 totals 13 residues. Trimming pared 3 bases from V and 5 bases from J, leaving 11 bases between. Germline loops: CDR1 KGHSY, CDR2 FQNENV. The CDR3 region is CASSHLGRDEQYF. The CDR3 region has the DNA TGTGCCAGCAGCCACCTGGGTCGCGACGAGCAGTACTTC.

This clone showed up just a few times. The V and J genes are TRBV27 and TRBJ2-7, with D possibly being TRBD2 (5 bases). V was clipped by 6 bases and J by 7 bases, with 13 bases between them. CDR3 length: 12 residues. Germline CDR1 reads MNHEY; CDR2 reads SMNVEV (reference sequence). CDR3 in amino acids: CASRELGGEQYF. The CDR3 coding sequence is TGTGCCAGCAGAGAACTAGGCGGGGAGCAGTACTTC.

The chain links TRBV19 to TRBJ2-7, with D possibly TRBD1 on 6 matching bases. The CDR3 sequence is 15 residues long. CDR1 LNHDA and CDR2 SQIVND come from the germline V gene (reference sequence). V was trimmed by 5 bases and J by 0 bases, leaving 14 bases between them. The CDR3 nucleotides are TGTGCCAGTAGTCCCACGGACAGAAGCTCCTACGAGCAGTACTTC. It codes for CASSPTDRSSYEQYF. The complete variable domain, with remaining parts taken from reference TRBV19 and TRBJ2-7, reads DGGITQSPKYLFRKEGQNVTLSCEQNLNHDAMYWYRQDPGQGLRLIYYSQIVNDFQKGDIAEGYSVSREKKESFPLTVTSAQKNPTAFYLCASSPTDRSSYEQYFGPGTRLTVT.

Note on this clone: Relative to the germline gene, one junction end is altered; a read error may explain this. The J gene is TRBJ2-5, the V gene TRBV7-7; possibly TRBD1 for D (7 bases). The CDR3 is 16 amino acids. Per the germline V gene, CDR1 is SSHAT and CDR2 is FNYEAQ (reference sequence). DNA of the CDR3: TGTGCTAGCAGCTTAGGAGGAGGGGGCGGCCAAGAGACCCAGTACTTC. It encodes CASSLGGGGGQETQYF.

V usage is TRBV6-1 and J usage is TRBJ2-7; D is possibly TRBD1 (7 bases). The V end was cut by 2 bases, the J end by 0 bases, with 11 bases between. The CDR3 is 15 amino acids. Germline V gene data show CDR1 as MNHNS and CDR2 as SASEGT. The CDR3 sequence: CASSEWGDSSYEQYF. CDR3 coding DNA: TGTGCCAGCAGTGAATGGGGGGACAGCTCCTACGAGCAGTACTTC.

This chain connects TRBV6-1 to TRBJ1-1; D is possibly TRBD1 (5 bases). The germline V and J ends were trimmed by 2 bases and 0 bases, with 16 bases remaining between them. This CDR3 is built from 17 residues. The germline gives CDR1 MNHNS, CDR2 SASEGT. This chain's CDR3 is CASSESRDPLLNTEAFF. CDR3 sequence (DNA): TGTGCCAGCAGTGAAAGCCGGGACCCCCTGCTGAACACTGAAGCTTTCTTT.

The J gene is TRBJ2-3, the V gene TRBV28; the D gene is possibly TRBD2 (5 bases). Germline CDR1 reads MDHEN; CDR2 reads SYDVKM. Trimming shortened V by 6 bases and J by 6 bases, and 10 bases separated the two germline ends. This CDR3 is built from 12 residues. The DNA of the CDR3 is TGTGCCAGCAGCAGAGGGTTGGATACGCAGTATTTT. This translates into CASSRGLDTQYF.